Listed below are T cell receptor beta chains from one sample, sequenced in a study of cytomegalovirus exposure and HLA in healthy donors. The data were produced by immunoSEQ multiplex PCR, yet TCRdb's version contains in-frame clones alone and is incomplete. The sample carries some 160,000 clones, approximately 90% recorded once. The sample comprised PBMCs. The receptors originated from a young man in good health and CMV-seronegative. The CDR3 runs from the conserved cysteine through the conserved F or W. The D gene is left open where the match is weak. Expanded clones get a size class; other rows say once, few or many, or leave the size out.

NA	TRBV7-8	NA	TRBJ2-1	TGTGCCAGCAGCTTCACAGACAGGCCCAATGGGCAGTTCTTC	CASSFTDRPNGQFF
once	TRBV19	TRBD1	TRBJ1-2	TGTGCCAGTGGAGACAGGGGGTATGGTAACTATGGCTACACCTTC	CASGDRGYGNYGYTF
NA	TRBV15	TRBD2	TRBJ2-1	TGTGCCACCAGCCCGCGGACTAGCGGGACGTGGCAGTTCTTC	CATSPRTSGTWQFF
NA	TRBV7-3	TRBD2	TRBJ2-2	TGTGCCAGCAGCCCTCTTAGGACTAGCGGAAACACCGGGGAGCTGTTTTTT	CASSPLRTSGNTGELFF
NA	TRBV27	TRBD2	TRBJ2-2	TGTGCCAGCAGCCCAAGGCGACTAGCGGGAAGGCCCGGGGAGCTGTTTTTT	CASSPRRLAGRPGELFF
NA	TRBV27	NA	TRBJ2-3	TGTGCCAGCAGTTTTGTGGGGCTTAGCACAGATACGCAGTATTTT	CASSFVGLSTDTQYF
NA	TRBV5-5	TRBD1	TRBJ1-2	TGTGCCAGCAGCTTGGCCAGGGGGGTCGGTGGCTACACCTTC	CASSLARGVGGYTF
NA	TRBV7-9	TRBD1	TRBJ2-4	TGTGCCAGCAGCCGTCGGGACAGCAAAAACATTCAGTACTTC	CASSRRDSKNIQYF
NA	TRBV10-1	TRBD1	TRBJ2-5	TGCGCCAGCAGTCCCAGGACAGGGGGAAGGGAGACCCAGTACTTC	CASSPRTGGRETQYF
NA	TRBV6-1	TRBD1	TRBJ2-1	TGTGCCAGCAACACAGACAGGGACCTAAATGAGCAGTTCTTC	CASNTDRDLNEQFF
NA	TRBV21-1	NA	TRBJ1-5	TGTGCCAGCAGCAAAAAAGCGAAATGGCCCGACAGGGGATGTAATCATAGCAATCAGCCCCAGCATTTT	CASSKKAKWPDRGCNHSNQPQHF
few	TRBV6-1	NA	TRBJ1-5	TGTGCCAGCACCGGGGGGCAGGGAAATCTTCAGCCCCAGCATTTT	CASTGGQGNLQPQHF
NA	TRBV12-2	NA	TRBJ1-6	TGTGCGCCCAGGGTCCCGCCCTATAATTCACCCCTCCACTTT	CAPRVPPYNSPLHF
NA	TRBV4-2	TRBD1	TRBJ2-7	TGTGCCAGCAGCCAAGGGTCGGGACAGCCCTACGAGCAGTACTTC	CASSQGSGQPYEQYF
NA	TRBV9	TRBD2	TRBJ2-3	TGTGCCAGCAGCGTAGACTCCTCGACTAGCGGGAGAGGGGATACGCAGTATTTT	CASSVDSSTSGRGDTQYF
NA	TRBV7-2	NA	TRBJ2-1	TGTGCCAGCAGCTTAAATGCAGACAATGAGCAGTTCTTC	CASSLNADNEQFF
NA	TRBV2	NA	TRBJ2-1	TGTGCCAGCAGCCTAGACAGGTCGTGGGAGCAGTTCTTC	CASSLDRSWEQFF
NA	TRBV5-4	TRBD1	TRBJ1-1	TGTGCCAGCAGCTCGAGTGACAGGGCCCCCACTGAAGCTTTCTTT	CASSSSDRAPTEAFF
NA	TRBV13	NA	TRBJ1-1	TGTGCCAGCAGCCCGACAGGATCCACTGAAGCTTTCTTT	CASSPTGSTEAFF
NA	TRBV29-1	NA	TRBJ1-5	TGCAGCGTTGACCCCAATAGCAATCAGCCCCAGCATTTT	CSVDPNSNQPQHF
NA	TRBV11-2	TRBD1	TRBJ1-5	TGTGCCAGCAGCCAGGACAGGGGCAATCAGCCCCAGCATTTT	CASSQDRGNQPQHF
once	TRBV27	NA	TRBJ2-5	TGTGCCAGCAGTCCCATCCCCCGGGGTCAAGAGACCCAGTACTTC	CASSPIPRGQETQYF
few	TRBV10-3	TRBD1	TRBJ1-1	TGTGCCATCAGTGAGATGCGACAGGGCCGCACTGAAGCTTTCTTT	CAISEMRQGRTEAFF
NA	TRBV19	TRBD2	TRBJ2-3	TGTGCCAGTAGTATTGCCAGCGGGCGGGGGGGCACAGATACGCAGTATTTT	CASSIASGRGGTDTQYF
NA	TRBV20-1	NA	TRBJ2-1	TGCAGTGCTAGACTTGTCAATGAGCAGTTCTTC	CSARLVNEQFF
once	TRBV18	NA	TRBJ2-5	TGTGCCAGCTCACGCACAGGGTCAGGCGAGACCCAGTACTTC	CASSRTGSGETQYF
NA	TRBV4-2	NA	TRBJ2-1	TGTGCCAGCAGCTCTACTAGTTTCACCTACAATGAGCAGTTCTTC	CASSSTSFTYNEQFF
once	TRBV2	TRBD2	TRBJ2-1	TGTGCCAGCAGTGGGGTTTTTGGACTAGCGGGGCTAAACAATGAGCAGTTCTTC	CASSGVFGLAGLNNEQFF
NA	TRBV5-1	TRBD2	TRBJ2-4	TGCGCCAGCAGCTTGGTGGCGGGGGAAAACATTCAGTACTTC	CASSLVAGENIQYF
NA	TRBV9	TRBD1	TRBJ1-1	TGTGCCAGCAGCGTAGGGAAATGGACAGGGGGCTCTCTGGGGAACACTGAAGCTTTCTTT	CASSVGKWTGGSLGNTEAFF
NA	TRBV18	NA	TRBJ2-5	TGTGCCAGCTCACCCGCAAGCGTTGTGGGAGAGACCCAGTACTTC	CASSPASVVGETQYF
NA	TRBV7-9	TRBD2	TRBJ2-5	TGTGCCAGCAGCTTAGGGACTAGCGTACAAGAGACCCAGTACTTC	CASSLGTSVQETQYF
NA	TRBV10-1	NA	TRBJ2-5	TGCGCCAGCAGCTCACAGACCCAAGAGACCCAGTACTTC	CASSSQTQETQYF
NA	TRBV4-2	TRBD1	TRBJ1-1	TGTGCCAGCAGCCATCAACAGGGGGCGGAGACTGAAGCTTTCTTT	CASSHQQGAETEAFF
once	TRBV7-8	TRBD1	TRBJ1-3	TGTGCCAGCAGCTCGGGACAGGGGGCGGCTGGAAACACCATATATTTT	CASSSGQGAAGNTIYF
NA	TRBV11-2	TRBD1	TRBJ1-2	TGTGCCAGCAGCTTAGTCGGGACAGGGGGTCTTGGCTACACCTTC	CASSLVGTGGLGYTF
once	TRBV23-1	TRBD2	TRBJ2-1	TGCGCCAGCAGTCACCTAGCGGGGAGCTCCTACAATGAGCAGTTCTTC	CASSHLAGSSYNEQFF
NA	TRBV11-2	NA	TRBJ1-1	TGTGCCAGCAGCTTAATCTGGAACACTGAAGCTTTCTTT	CASSLIWNTEAFF
NA	TRBV7-2	NA	TRBJ1-2	TGTGCCAGCAGCCCGACAGGTAGCAAAGTATATGGCTACACCTTC	CASSPTGSKVYGYTF
NA	TRBV10-3	NA	TRBJ1-4	TGTGCCACTGGACGGGACAAGGAAAAACTGTTTTTT	CATGRDKEKLFF
NA	TRBV6-5	TRBD1	TRBJ2-1	TGTGCCAGCAGACCTCAGGGGGCCGCCTACAATGAGCAGTTCTTC	CASRPQGAAYNEQFF
NA	TRBV18	TRBD1	TRBJ2-5	TGTGCCAGCTCACCGTTCCCAGGTGGGACAGGGCAAGAGACCCAGTACTTC	CASSPFPGGTGQETQYF
NA	TRBV28	TRBD1	TRBJ1-2	TGTGCCAGCACGACAGGGGGCTATGGCTACACCTTC	CASTTGGYGYTF
NA	TRBV30	NA	TRBJ2-1	TGTGCCTGGAGTGGAAAGCCCGGTCTAAGATACAATGAGCAGTTCTTC	CAWSGKPGLRYNEQFF
NA	TRBV6-6	NA	TRBJ1-2	TGTGCCAGCAGTGCACAGACTAACTATGGCTACACCTTC	CASSAQTNYGYTF
NA	TRBV29-1	TRBD1	TRBJ1-1	TGCAGCGTTTTTGGGACAGGGGCTGAAGCTTTCTTT	CSVFGTGAEAFF
NA	TRBV10-3	NA	TRBJ2-5	TGTGCCATCAGGACGGGGGACCCAGGAACCCAGTACTTC	CAIRTGDPGTQYF
once	TRBV19	NA	TRBJ1-5	TGTGCCAGTAGTACCCAGGGTGGACCCCAGCATTTT	CASSTQGGPQHF
NA	TRBV15	NA	TRBJ2-1	TGTGCCACCAGCAGGACAGCTGACAATGAGCAGTTCTTC	CATSRTADNEQFF
NA	TRBV5-4	NA	TRBJ1-1	TGTGCCAGCAGCTTGGTAGTCGCCGACCGATTAAGTGCGGCTGAAGCTTTCTTT	CASSLVVADRLSAAEAFF
NA	TRBV10-3	NA	TRBJ1-3	TGTGCCATCAGTGAACAGGCGGTCGCTGGAAACACCATATATTTT	CAISEQAVAGNTIYF
NA	TRBV5-3	TRBD2	TRBJ2-2	TGTGCCAGAAGCGAAGGGACTAGCGGGAGGTTGACGAACACCGGGGAGCTGTTTTTT	CARSEGTSGRLTNTGELFF
NA	TRBV27	NA	TRBJ1-1	TGTGCCAGCAGTTTAGGGGGGGGCACTGAAGCTTTCTTT	CASSLGGGTEAFF
NA	TRBV5-1	NA	TRBJ2-7	TGCGCCAGCAGCTTTCAGGGGTTCAGCTACGAGCAGTACTTC	CASSFQGFSYEQYF